This T cell receptor beta chain came from a study of T cells in tuberculosis. Sorting used thawed, overnight-rested PBMC stained with anti-CD3, a viability dye and GMM-loaded CD1B tetramer. The CD1B tetramers carried C32 glucose monomycolate purified from Rhodococcus equi. Before cryopreservation, the sorted PBMC lost their CD14-expressing monocytes. Tetramer-negative cells, approximately 100,000 per donor, were also sorted. Regarding the study as a whole: The stringent gate may have excluded weak CD1B-GMM tetramer binders.

This CDR3 is built from 12 residues. CDR1 and CDR2 from the germline V gene are LNHDA and SQIVND (reference sequence). V was trimmed by 6 bases and J by 9 bases, leaving 9 bases between them. Measured with immunoSEQ multiplex PCR; TCRdb has only the in-frame clones, and not every one. The sample includes tens of thousands of clones, roughly 93% seen only once; the top ten take less than 2.5%. Sequenced: CD1b-GMM tetramer-negative cells sorted from PBMCs. This chain links TRBV19 with TRBJ1-6; D unclear. This TCR was sampled from an adult woman with latent tuberculosis. CDR3 sequence reads: CASRIEGSPLHF. DNA of the CDR3: TGTGCCAGTAGGATCGAGGGTTCACCCCTCCACTTT.